The clone carrying this TCR beta chain was seen just once. Antigen unknown. Sequenced material consisted of expressed TCRB transcripts (all of the isolated RNA was reverse transcribed). TCRdb's copy holds only in-frame clones and misses some; the assay was immunoSEQ multiplex PCR. The sample consists of 300,000 to 450,000 clones, roughly an eighth of them appearing once. This CDR3 comprises 14 residues. Trimming removed 7 bases at V and 6 bases at J, with 16 bases between. CDR1 and CDR2 (germline): LNHDA, SQIVND (reference sequence). These data originate in a study of beta chain features in type 1 diabetes. About the research overall: All of the samples together had some 99 million sorted cells examined.

Regarding the study as a whole: When VDJ junctions were examined, type 1 diabetes patients showed fewer insertions and more deletions. In all four CD4+ subsets, TCRB CDR3 length was significantly, moderately reduced in type 1 diabetes.

Using CD45RO/CCR7/CD25/CD127/CD95/CD27, CD4+ naive, central memory, regulatory and stem cell-like memory cells were sorted. The V call is TRBV19, the J call TRBJ1-5; D gene unclear. This receptor was identified in a man younger than 35 in good health. The sequenced sample consisted of naive CD4+ T cells from blood. The CDR3 nucleotides read TGTGCCAGTACGGTGGAGGGCAGAAGTCAGCCCCAGCATTTT. It codes for CASTVEGRSQPQHF. Variable domain in full (rest from reference TRBV19 and TRBJ1-5): DGGITQSPKYLFRKEGQNVTLSCEQNLNHDAMYWYRQDPGQGLRLIYYSQIVNDFQKGDIAEGYSVSREKKESFPLTVTSAQKNPTAFYLCASTVEGRSQPQHFGDGTRLSIL.